This entry lists 29 T cell receptor beta chains sequenced from one sample in a study of cytomegalovirus exposure and HLA in healthy donors. Primers for the PCR totalled 60 Vbeta and 13 Jbeta. Using immunoSEQ multiplex PCR, the repertoire was profiled, and TCRdb retains in-frame clones only, with some absent. This repertoire shows 120,000 or so clones, over 60% found once; its top ten account for 1.2%. The sample comprised PBMCs. Receptor source: a female donor in good health and CMV-seronegative.

This clone was seen more than once but under ten times. The chain carries TRBV5-1 and TRBJ1-5; D gene ambiguous. The V end lost 2 bases, the J end lost 7 bases, and 10 bases lay between the germline ends. CDR1 is SGHRS and CDR2 is YFSETQ in the germline V gene. This CDR3 comprises 13 residues. The DNA of the CDR3 is TGCGCCAGCAGCTTAACGGCGGGACAGCCCCAGCATTTT. Protein product: CASSLTAGQPQHF. The full variable domain, rest sourced from reference TRBV5-1 and TRBJ1-5, is KAGVTQTPRYLIKTRGQQVTLSCSPISGHRSVSWYQQTPGQGLQFLFEYFSETQRNKGNFPGRFSGRQFSNSRSEMNVSTLELGDSALYLCASSLTAGQPQHFGDGTRLSIL.

The V gene is TRBV4-1, the J gene TRBJ2-7; 7 bases are shared with TRBD1. V gave up 9 bases and J gave up 0 bases; unmatched junction bases: 2. Germline V gene data show CDR1 as MGHRA and CDR2 as YSYEKL. The CDR3 is 12 residues long. The CDR3 DNA reads TGCGCCAGTCGGGACAGCTCCTACGAGCAGTACTTC. Protein: CASRDSSYEQYF.

The chain carries TRBV6-4 and TRBJ2-1, with 11 positions matching TRBD2. The germline gives CDR1 MRHNA, CDR2 SNTAGT. The CDR3 has 15 residues. V was clipped by 8 bases and J by 6 bases; unmatched bases: 9. The CDR3 bases are TGTGCCAGCTCTCCTTTCGGACTAGCGGGCAATGAGCAGTTCTTC. It encodes CASSPFGLAGNEQFF.

This clone came up a few times. The chain couples TRBV9 to TRBJ1-1; no clear D. V was cut by 3 bases and J by 3 bases, with 12 bases left in between. The CDR3 contains 14 residues. Germline V gene data show CDR1 as SGDLS and CDR2 as YYNGEE. CDR3 residues: CASSGGSYDTEAFF. In nucleotides, the CDR3 is TGTGCCAGCAGCGGAGGGAGTTACGACACTGAAGCTTTCTTT.

The chain combines TRBV15 with TRBJ1-4; 8 bases match TRBD1. V gave up 5 bases and J gave up 12 bases; unmatched junction bases: 5. Germline CDR1 is LNHNV and CDR2 is YYDKDF (reference sequence). The CDR3 is 12 amino acids. In DNA, the CDR3 is TGTGCCACCAGCTACAGGGGGAAAGAACTGTTTTTT. It codes for CATSYRGKELFF.

On this clone itself: This may stem from a read error, because a much larger clone lies one nucleotide away. The sample contains more than one DNA sequence encoding this CDR3. V usage is TRBV5-4 and J usage is TRBJ2-7; possible D gene TRBD2, 5 bases. The length of the CDR3 is 14 residues. CDR1 is SGHNT, CDR2 YYREEE, per germline (reference sequence). The ends were cut back, 0 bases at V and 3 bases at J, with 10 bases in the middle. The CDR3 DNA is TGTGCCAGCAGCTTGGAAACGGGGATCTACGAGCAGTACTTC. This encodes CASSLETGIYEQYF.

The chain combines TRBV2 with TRBJ1-2; 8 nucleotides align to TRBD1. The CDR3 spans 13 residues. Germline trimming cut 3 bases from V and 5 bases from J; bases unmatched to any gene: 2. Germline V gene lookup returns CDR1 SNHLY and CDR2 FYNNEI. The CDR3 region is CASSEGQEYGYTF. The CDR3 nucleotides read TGTGCCAGCAGTGAGGGACAGGAGTATGGCTACACCTTC.

This chain joins TRBV9 and TRBJ2-2, with D possibly TRBD1 on 5 matching bases. CDR1 and CDR2 (germline): SGDLS, YYNGEE. Between the trimmed V and J ends, which lost 3 bases and 1 base, there was a span of 7 bases. This CDR3 has 14 amino acids. The CDR3 spells CASSAQGNTGELFF. CDR3 in DNA: TGTGCCAGCAGCGCCCAGGGGAACACCGGGGAGCTGTTTTTT.

The chain combines TRBV28 with TRBJ2-1, with 9 bases aligning to TRBD1. Germline CDR1 is MDHEN and CDR2 is SYDVKM. V shed 5 bases and J 8 bases; nucleotides not matched to a gene: 10. CDR3 length: 15 amino acids. The CDR3 here is CASSNQGQGGYEQFF. The CDR3 nucleotides read TGTGCCAGCAGTAACCAGGGACAGGGTGGATATGAGCAGTTCTTC.

The rearrangement links TRBV6-4 to TRBJ2-3; D is unresolved. The V end lost 8 bases, the J end lost 8 bases, and 14 bases lay between the germline ends. Germline CDR1 reads MRHNA; CDR2 reads SNTAGT. The CDR3 is 12 residues long. For the CDR3, the DNA is TGTGCCAGCTCTAGAAGAATATGTACGCAGTATTTT. Encoded protein: CASSRRICTQYF.

This clone was seen just once. V usage is TRBV30 and J usage is TRBJ1-2; D gene uncertain. V lost 8 bases and J 2 bases, leaving 6 bases between the germline ends. CDR1 is GTSNPN, CDR2 SVGIG, per germline (reference sequence). This CDR3 spans 10 amino acids. The DNA for the CDR3 is TGTGCCCTGGGCAACTATGGCTACACCTTC. Amino acids: CALGNYGYTF.

This chain joins TRBV5-4 and TRBJ2-3, with D perhaps TRBD2 (6 bases). V gave up 1 base and J gave up 3 bases, with 9 bases separating them. Germline V gives CDR1 SGHNT, CDR2 YYREEE (reference sequence). The CDR3 loop spans 14 amino acids. In DNA form, the CDR3 reads TGTGCCAGCAGCTTGACTAGCATTACAGATACGCAGTATTTT. Translating it yields CASSLTSITDTQYF.

The chain recombines TRBV15 with TRBJ1-3; unclear D gene. The germline CDR1 and CDR2 sequences are LNHNV and YYDKDF (reference sequence). Trimming took off 0 bases at V and 2 bases at J, with 8 bases between the two ends. CDR3 size: 15 residues. The CDR3 region has the DNA TGTGCCACCAGCAGAGATTTAGTAGCTGGAAACACCATATATTTT. Translation: CATSRDLVAGNTIYF. Full variable domain (remainder filled in from reference TRBV15 and TRBJ1-3): DAMVIQNPRYQVTQFGKPVTLSCSQTLNHNVMYWYQQKSSQAPKLLFHYYDKDFNNEADTPDNFQSRRPNTSFCFLDIRSPGLGDTAMYLCATSRDLVAGNTIYFGEGSWLTVV.

The chain employs TRBV9 and TRBJ2-1; 14 nucleotides match TRBD2. Germline CDR1 SGDLS, CDR2 YYNGEE. V trimming: 0 bases; J trimming: 8 bases; junction bases outside the gene matches: 1. The CDR3 covers 15 residues. The DNA of the CDR3 is TGTGCCAGCAGCGTAGGGGGACTAGCGGGAGATGAGCAGTTCTTC. It specifies CASSVGGLAGDEQFF.

This clone was counted between two and nine times. This chain connects TRBV6-1 to TRBJ2-7; TRBD1 aligns across 11 bases. Germline V gene lookup returns CDR1 MNHNS and CDR2 SASEGT. The CDR3 extends over 15 amino acids. The V segment lost 7 bases and the J segment 2 bases; nucleotides outside the gene matches: 7. The chain's CDR3 is CASTPGTGGTYEQYF. The CDR3 nucleotides read TGTGCCAGCACTCCGGGGACAGGGGGGACCTACGAGCAGTACTTC.

The chain has TRBV6-1 and TRBJ2-5, with 11 bases fitting TRBD2. TRBJ2-7 matches the DNA end more closely, so the J call is doubtful. CDR1 is MNHNS, CDR2 SASEGT, per germline. This CDR3 has 14 residues. In DNA form, the CDR3 reads TGTGCCAGCAGAACTAGCGGGAGAGATTACGAGCAGTACTTC. Its translation is CASRTSGRDYEQYF.

The chain employs TRBV5-4 and TRBJ2-1, with D tentatively TRBD2 (5 bases). Germline V CDR1 and CDR2: SGHNT, YYREEE (reference sequence). With 5 bases removed from V and 8 bases from J, the gap between germline ends came to 17 bases. This CDR3 region has 14 residues. The CDR3 reads CASRGGSRMYEQFF. CDR3 nucleotide sequence: TGTGCCAGCAGGGGCGGGTCCCGGATGTATGAGCAGTTCTTC.

The V call is TRBV28, the J call TRBJ2-3; 8 nucleotides match TRBD2. V trimming: 8 bases; J trimming: 14 bases; junction bases outside the gene matches: 12. The CDR3 sequence is 12 residues long. Germline CDR1 reads MDHEN; CDR2 reads SYDVKM. This chain's CDR3 is CASLGYGRGLYF. The CDR3 DNA reads TGTGCCAGCTTAGGATACGGGAGGGGTCTGTATTTT. Full variable domain (outside the CDR3, taken from reference TRBV28 and TRBJ2-3): DVKVTQSSRYLVKRTGEKVFLECVQDMDHENMFWYRQDPGLGLRLIYFSYDVKMKEKGDIPEGYSVSREKKERFSLILESASTNQTSMYLCASLGYGRGLYFGPGTRLTVL.

This rearrangement joins TRBV7-5 to TRBJ2-5; no check of the table's D call, TRBD2, against the DNA was made. TRBV7-5 is tagged as a pseudogene. The CDR3 contains 15 residues. The DNA of the CDR3 is TGTGCCAGAAGCTTAGGCCACATCGGAGAAGAGACCCAGTACTTC. It yields the protein CARSLGHIGEETQYF.

This clone was detected only a few times. This chain uses TRBV5-4 with TRBJ2-1; a possible D gene is TRBD2 (7 bases). The CDR3 sequence is 17 residues long. Germline values: CDR1 SGHNT, CDR2 YYREEE (reference sequence). V dropped 3 bases and J dropped 3 bases, with 19 bases sitting between them. CDR3 sequence: CASSSKGGGINYNEQFF. The CDR3 nucleotides are TGTGCCAGCAGCTCGAAGGGAGGGGGGATCAACTACAATGAGCAGTTCTTC. The whole variable domain, filled in from reference TRBV5-4 and TRBJ2-1, reads ETGVTQSPTHLIKTRGQQVTLRCSSQSGHNTVSWYQQALGQGPQFIFQYYREEENGRGNFPPRFSGLQFPNYSSELNVNALELDDSALYLCASSSKGGGINYNEQFFGPGTRLTVL.

The chain couples TRBV7-9 to TRBJ1-1; D possibly corresponds to TRBD1 (5 bases). Between the trimmed V and J ends, which lost 1 base and 3 bases, there was a span of 15 bases. The CDR3 is made up of 16 amino acids. Germline V gene data show CDR1 as SEHNR and CDR2 as FQNEAQ (reference sequence). For the CDR3, the DNA is TGTGCCAGCAGCTTAGGCGGATGGGGGGGTCACACTGAAGCTTTCTTT. This encodes CASSLGGWGGHTEAFF. Drawing the rest from reference TRBV7-9 and TRBJ1-1, the complete variable domain is DTGVSQNPRHKITKRGQNVTFRCDPISEHNRLYWYRQTLGQGPEFLTYFQNEAQLEKSRLLSDRFSAERPKGSFSTLEIQRTEQGDSAMYLCASSLGGWGGHTEAFFGQGTRLTVV.

V and J are TRBV28 and TRBJ2-2; 10 positions agree with TRBD1. V shed 2 bases, J shed 4 bases, and the junction held 10 bases outside the gene matches. This CDR3 has 18 residues. Germline V CDR1 and CDR2: MDHEN, SYDVKM. The CDR3 DNA follows: TGTGCCAGCAGTTTAGTGGGGTTTCGGACAGGGGGCACCGGGGAGCTGTTTTTT. This translates into CASSLVGFRTGGTGELFF.

The gene calls are TRBV5-1 and TRBJ1-2; TRBD1 might be the D (5 bases). Trimming pared 2 bases from V and 10 bases from J, leaving 18 bases between. The CDR3 runs 14 residues. Germline CDR1 SGHRS, CDR2 YFSETQ. The chain's CDR3 is CASSFQQDGGVYTF. As DNA, the CDR3 is TGCGCCAGCAGCTTCCAACAGGACGGTGGTGTCTACACCTTC.

The rearrangement uses TRBV30 and TRBJ1-3; D remains unclear. Germline CDR1 reads GTSNPN; CDR2 reads SVGIG (reference sequence). With 3 bases removed from V and 0 bases from J, the gap between germline ends came to 9 bases. The CDR3 extends over 14 amino acids. The CDR3 is CAWSPGNSGNTIYF. CDR3 nucleotides: TGTGCCTGGAGCCCGGGGAACTCTGGAAACACCATATATTTT.

The chain is built from TRBV27 and TRBJ2-3; no clear D. Trimming left V 5 bases short and J 4 bases short, with 7 bases between. The CDR3 has 12 amino acids. CDR1 is MNHEY, CDR2 SMNVEV, per germline (reference sequence). The CDR3 nucleotides read TGTGCCAGCAGTCCCGGGTCAGATACGCAGTATTTT. Its protein product is CASSPGSDTQYF.

J is TRBJ1-4 and V is TRBV28, with D possibly matching TRBD1 (5 bases). The germline V gene encodes CDR1 MDHEN and CDR2 SYDVKM. Trimming left V 2 bases short and J 7 bases short, with 11 bases between. The CDR3 consists of 14 residues. The CDR3 coding sequence is TGTGCCAGCAGTTTAATAGGGAGGGGTGAAAAACTGTTTTTT. This gives the protein CASSLIGRGEKLFF.

This rearrangement joins TRBV5-4 to TRBJ2-1, with 8 nucleotides matching TRBD1. V lost 4 bases, J lost 2 bases, and 5 bases stayed unmatched. This CDR3 is 15 amino acids long. Per the germline V gene, CDR1 is SGHNT and CDR2 is YYREEE (reference sequence). CDR3 sequence reads: CASSPQGAAYNEQFF. The CDR3 DNA sequence: TGTGCCAGCAGCCCCCAGGGGGCGGCCTACAATGAGCAGTTCTTC. Supplemented by reference TRBV5-4 and TRBJ2-1, the full variable domain reads ETGVTQSPTHLIKTRGQQVTLRCSSQSGHNTVSWYQQALGQGPQFIFQYYREEENGRGNFPPRFSGLQFPNYSSELNVNALELDDSALYLCASSPQGAAYNEQFFGPGTRLTVL.

V and J are TRBV30 and TRBJ2-3; D may be TRBD2 (5 bases). From germline, CDR1 is GTSNPN and CDR2 SVGIG (reference sequence). Trimming cost V 4 bases and J 0 bases, with 11 bases left between them. CDR3 length equals 14 residues. CDR3 protein: CAWTEGISTDTQYF. Written as DNA, the CDR3 is TGTGCCTGGACTGAGGGAATTAGCACAGATACGCAGTATTTT.

The V call is TRBV29-1, the J call TRBJ1-3; no reliable D call. CDR1 is SQVTM and CDR2 is ANQGSEA in the germline V gene. CDR3 length: 13 residues. Trimming removed 5 bases at V and 3 bases at J, with 11 bases between. As DNA, the CDR3 is TGCAGCGTTCCCTTAGAGGGTGGAAACACCATATATTTT. Protein product: CSVPLEGGNTIYF.